This T cell receptor (beta chain) comes out of a study of blood T cell repertoires in COVID-19 (dated by TCRdb to about 2020). For the study in its entirety: The collaborator samples originated in the United States, Italy and Spain and spanned the acute and convalescent phases of COVID-19. The material from the prospective study consisted of cDNA or gDNA derived from T cells, B-cell-depleted T cells, or PBMCs. Deeply sampled blood TCRbeta repertoires from subjects exposed to, actively infected with, or recovered from COVID-19 were included in the dataset. The repertoires were made available in a free public database intended to serve as a resource for research on the immune response to SARS-CoV-2. Samples came from the ongoing ImmuneRACE study (first 160 participants) plus 1,254 subjects from 6 global collaborators. Nearly every sample came with metadata listing a de-identified subject ID, COVID-19 status, age in years and sex. Where available, HLA class I and class II types were taken from metadata supplied by the sample provider and were not determined by assay-based typing.

Beyond this particular receptor, the publication reports: The amount of clinical and demographic metadata varied by source and participant and was provided uncurated.

TCRbeta CDR3 regions were amplified from genomic DNA by means of the immunoSEQ Assay, a bias-controlled multiplex PCR. In the original analysis: Within the assay, amplification of reference gene primers was used to estimate how many nucleated cells each sample contained. Sequence reads were collapsed and filtered to measure the absolute abundance of every unique TCRbeta CDR3 rearrangement. Productive Simpson clonality was computed per sample as the square root of Simpson's diversity index over productive rearrangements. The immuneACCESS repertoire file appears here via TCRdb, limited to in-frame rearrangements. These files lack a portion of the clones; in checked studies, under half of the deficit traces to unresolved V genes, and the cause of the others is not known. V and J calls and clone size follow that table, whereas D and trimming were derived from the DNA. In all, the sample holds 95,000 or so clones, and more than 70% of those were seen once. 15% to 20% of the sample lies in the top ten.

In the case of this clone: Its antigen is not yet known. No much larger clone is present one base from it, and per-base qualities are unavailable.

The CDR3 has 12 amino acids, counting the end cysteine and phenylalanine. Only CDR3 DNA is held: 36 bases, read in frame from base 1. CDR1 MNHEY and CDR2 SVGAGI are derived from the germline V gene. V lost 4 bases and J lost 8 bases; the stretch between them is 11 bases long. Whole blood was collected in K2EDTA tubes by collaborating institutions according to the institutions' own protocols. For TCRbeta analysis, collaborators shipped samples as frozen whole blood, isolated PBMCs, or DNA extracted from either of those sample types. The sequence was collected from a human donor in a cohort sampled during active COVID-19. The chain is assembled from TRBV6-5 and TRBJ1-2; no D gene call is confident. The sequenced sample consisted of peripheral blood. The nucleotide sequence is given as TGTGCCAGCAGTTCCGGGGTGACGGGCTACACCTTC. It codes for CASSSGVTGYTF.